These 10 T cell receptor beta chains were sequenced from one sample in a study of PD-L1 blockade in urothelial cancer. The assay was immunoSEQ multiplex PCR, and TCRdb's table has in-frame clones only and misses some. The sample records some 71,000 clones, approximately 88% being singletons. The sequencing here drew on PBMCs, taken around atezolizumab (anti-PD-L1) treatment. These receptors all stem from a man in his sixties with urothelial cancer.

This chain links TRBV28 with TRBJ2-7; possibly TRBD2 for D (6 bases). The CDR3 has 18 residues. Germline-derived CDR1 and CDR2 are MDHEN and SYDVKM. V was clipped by 3 bases and J by 3 bases, with 24 bases between them. CDR3 residues: CASSLRYIWGDAYYEQYF. Here the CDR3 DNA reads TGTGCCAGCAGTTTGCGTTACATTTGGGGGGACGCTTACTACGAGCAGTACTTC.

The chain carries TRBV4-3 and TRBJ1-1; D gene ambiguous. Looked up from germline, CDR1 is LGHNA and CDR2 is YSLEER. CDR3 length: 14 amino acids. V shed 4 bases and J shed 5 bases, with 14 bases lying between them. The CDR3 region is CASSRGGVGTEAFF. CDR3 DNA: TGCGCCAGCAGCCGCGGCGGGGTGGGGACTGAAGCTTTCTTT.

The chain has TRBV10-3 and TRBJ1-2; maybe TRBD1 (5 bases). Germline CDR1 and CDR2: ENHRY and SYGVKD. The CDR3 extends over 13 amino acids. V shed 8 bases and J shed 1 base, with 11 bases lying between them. The CDR3 reads CAIALDINYGYTF. The CDR3 DNA is TGTGCCATCGCCCTGGACATTAACTATGGCTACACCTTC.

The V call is TRBV27, the J call TRBJ2-7; TRBD1 matches at 7 bases. Germline assignment: CDR1 MNHEY and CDR2 SMNVEV (reference sequence). V lost 5 bases and J lost 5; bases outside the gene matches: 12. The CDR3 totals 15 residues. The CDR3 nucleotides read TGTGCCAGCAGTATACGCAGGGGGTGGGCCAACGAGCAGTACTTC. It codes for CASSIRRGWANEQYF.

This clone is a singleton in its sample. The CDR3: CASSPWTGSYEQYF. The CDR3 bases are TGTGCCAGCAGTCCGTGGACAGGGTCCTACGAGCAGTACTTC. This chain joins TRBV28 and TRBJ2-7, with 8 nucleotides matching TRBD1. The CDR3 contains 14 residues. The germline V gene encodes CDR1 MDHEN and CDR2 SYDVKM. V trimming: 5 bases; J trimming: 1 base; junction bases outside the gene matches: 4.

In this sample, this clone turned up a few times. V gene TRBV19 combines with J gene TRBJ2-7; TRBD1 is a possible D gene (6 bases). The CDR3 is 12 amino acids. V lost 1 base and J lost 7, with 8 bases in between. CDR1 is LNHDA, CDR2 SQIVND, per germline (reference sequence). The CDR3 sequence: CASSIAGEEQYF. The CDR3 DNA sequence: TGTGCCAGTAGTATAGCAGGGGAAGAGCAGTACTTC.

The table lists this clone with a count of one. CDR3 DNA sequence: TGTGCCAGCAGGGCTCAGGGGGGATCCTACGAGCAGTACTTC. Its protein is CASRAQGGSYEQYF. This sequence joins TRBV6-1 and TRBJ2-7; perhaps TRBD1 as D (7 bases). The CDR3 loop spans 14 amino acids. Germline assignment: CDR1 MNHNS and CDR2 SASEGT. Trimming removed 6 bases from V and 1 base from J, with 13 bases in between.

Comments on this clone: This CDR3 is also generated by other DNA sequences in the sample. The V gene is TRBV29-1, the J gene TRBJ1-6; possibly TRBD1 for D (6 bases). The CDR3 is 13 residues long. V lost 4 bases and J lost 7, with 11 bases in between. The germline CDR1 and CDR2 sequences are SQVTM and ANQGSEA. CDR3 in amino acids: CSVGWGRNSPLHF. The CDR3 DNA follows: TGCAGCGTTGGGTGGGGGCGAAATTCACCCCTCCACTTT.

The chain links TRBV10-3 to TRBJ1-1; possible D gene TRBD1, 5 bases. The germline V gene has CDR1 ENHRY and CDR2 SYGVKD. The CDR3 contains 15 residues. V lost 2 bases and J lost 5, with 15 bases in between. The CDR3 DNA is TGTGCCATCAGTGAGGGAGGGCAGGGAGGAACTGAAGCTTTCTTT. It codes for CAISEGGQGGTEAFF.

The chain is built from TRBV5-4 and TRBJ2-4; 7 bases map to TRBD2. CDR1 and CDR2 (germline): SGHNT, YYREEE (reference sequence). Trimming removed 4 bases from V and 8 bases from J; junction bases left unmatched: 6. The CDR3 sequence is 13 residues long. The CDR3 DNA is TGTGCCAGCAGCCCGGGACTAAAAGACATTCAGTACTTC. Amino acids: CASSPGLKDIQYF.